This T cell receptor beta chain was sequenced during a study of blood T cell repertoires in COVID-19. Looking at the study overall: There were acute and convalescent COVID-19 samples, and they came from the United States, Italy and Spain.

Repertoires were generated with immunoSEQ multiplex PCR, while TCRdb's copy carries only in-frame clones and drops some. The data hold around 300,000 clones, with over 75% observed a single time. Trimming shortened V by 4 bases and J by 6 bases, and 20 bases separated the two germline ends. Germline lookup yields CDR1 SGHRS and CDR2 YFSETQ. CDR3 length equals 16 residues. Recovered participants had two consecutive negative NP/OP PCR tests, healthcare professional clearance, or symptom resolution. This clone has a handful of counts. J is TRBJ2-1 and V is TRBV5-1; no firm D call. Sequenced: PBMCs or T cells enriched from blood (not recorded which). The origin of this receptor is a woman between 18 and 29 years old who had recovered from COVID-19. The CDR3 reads CASSLGLSGMGNEQFF. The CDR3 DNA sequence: TGCGCCAGCAGCCTAGGTCTTTCGGGTATGGGCAATGAGCAGTTCTTC.